This section outlines one T cell receptor (beta chain) sequence together with its context. This CDR3 contains 16 residues. CDR1 and CDR2 (germline): MNHEY, SVGEGT. Trimming shortened V by 6 bases and J by 1 base, and 18 bases separated the two germline ends. The entry originates in a study of T-cell memory formation after mild COVID-19. Study as a whole: Across donors, TCR clusters were largely donor specific.

TCRdb ran MiXCR on the 5' RACE reads and lists one entry per CDR3 protein. This repertoire shows 380,000 or so distinct CDR3 sequences, approximately 15% found once; its top ten account for 20% to 25%. This sequence originates from a man in his late teens or twenties who had mild COVID-19 (a few samples of this study predate the infection). Cell type and time point are not known. The source material was PBMCs or a T cell subset sorted from them (not recorded which). V and J are TRBV6-2 or TRBV6-3 and TRBJ1-1, with D possibly being TRBD1 (5 bases). CDR3 DNA sequence: TGTGCCAGCAGCACGGACATCTACCGGGCGAACACTGAAGCTTTCTTT. It is translated as CASSTDIYRANTEAFF.